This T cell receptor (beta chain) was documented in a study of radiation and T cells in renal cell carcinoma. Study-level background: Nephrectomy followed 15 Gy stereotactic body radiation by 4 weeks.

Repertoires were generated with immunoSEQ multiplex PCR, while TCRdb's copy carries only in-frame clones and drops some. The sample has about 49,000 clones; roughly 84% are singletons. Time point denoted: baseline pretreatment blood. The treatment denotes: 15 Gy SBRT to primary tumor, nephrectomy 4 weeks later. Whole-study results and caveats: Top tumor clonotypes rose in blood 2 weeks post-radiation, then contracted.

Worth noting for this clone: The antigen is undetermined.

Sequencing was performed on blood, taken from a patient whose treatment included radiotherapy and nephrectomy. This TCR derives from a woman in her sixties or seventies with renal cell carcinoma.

CDR3 loop: CASSLDGTGNTIYF. In DNA, the CDR3 is TGCGCCAGCAGCTTGGATGGGACTGGAAACACCATATATTTT. The rearrangement links TRBV5-1 to TRBJ1-3; D ambiguous. Germline V gene lookup returns CDR1 SGHRS and CDR2 YFSETQ. This CDR3 has 14 amino acids. V was cut by 0 bases and J by 2 bases, with 6 bases left in between.